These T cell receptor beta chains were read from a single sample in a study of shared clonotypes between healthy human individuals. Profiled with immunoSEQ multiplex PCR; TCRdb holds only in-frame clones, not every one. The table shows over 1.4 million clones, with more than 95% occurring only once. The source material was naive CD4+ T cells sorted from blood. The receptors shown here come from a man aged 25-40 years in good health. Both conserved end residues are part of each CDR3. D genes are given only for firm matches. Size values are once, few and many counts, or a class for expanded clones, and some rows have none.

CASRDRVGTEKLFF,TGTGCCAGCAGGGACAGGGTTGGAACTGAAAAACTGTTTTTT,TRBV6-6,TRBD1,14,TRBJ1-4,-
CASSPGRVGSNEKLFF,TGTGCCAGCAGCCCCGGGAGAGTGGGTTCTAATGAAAAACTGTTTTTT,TRBV5-4,-,16,TRBJ1-4,-
CASSLQGQGAGIYQETQYF,TGTGCCAGCTCACTTCAGGGACAGGGGGCCGGTATTTACCAAGAGACCCAGTACTTC,TRBV18,TRBD1,19,TRBJ2-5,-
CASLRVGLAGSRPGETQYF,TGCGCCAGCCTGAGGGTAGGACTAGCGGGATCTCGGCCGGGAGAGACCCAGTACTTC,TRBV10-2,TRBD2,19,TRBJ2-5,-
CASSPANTEAFF,TGCGCCAGCAGCCCGGCAAACACTGAAGCTTTCTTT,TRBV5-1,-,12,TRBJ1-1,-
CASGLAGGSTDTQYF,TGTGCCAGCGGACTAGCGGGAGGAAGCACAGATACGCAGTATTTT,TRBV2,TRBD2,15,TRBJ2-3,-
CASSLSEPNEQFF,TGCGCCAGCAGCTTGTCGGAGCCAAATGAGCAGTTCTTC,TRBV5-1,-,13,TRBJ2-1,once
CASSLEWDFGVYEQYF,TGTGCCAGCAGCTTAGAATGGGACTTTGGGGTCTACGAGCAGTACTTC,TRBV7-9,-,16,TRBJ2-7,-
CASRRKVEVGNEQFF,TGCGCCAGCAGGCGCAAGGTAGAGGTCGGCAATGAGCAGTTCTTC,TRBV23-1,-,15,TRBJ2-1,-
CASSQIGGRIYEQYF,TGCGCCAGCAGCCAAATTGGTGGGCGGATCTACGAGCAGTACTTC,TRBV4-1,-,15,TRBJ2-7,-
CASSRGTANYGYTF,TGTGCCAGTAGTAGAGGGACAGCTAACTATGGCTACACCTTC,TRBV19,TRBD1,14,TRBJ1-2,-
CASSVGWEETQYF,TGTGCCAGCAGTGTTGGCTGGGAAGAGACCCAGTACTTC,TRBV6-1,-,13,TRBJ2-5,-
CASSPWGERGSDTQYF,TGCGCCAGCAGCCCTTGGGGGGAGAGAGGATCAGATACGCAGTATTTT,TRBV5-1,-,16,TRBJ2-3,-
CASSPRTSQFAYEQYF,TGTGCCAGCAGTCCCAGGACTAGCCAATTTGCCTACGAGCAGTACTTC,TRBV6-6,TRBD2,16,TRBJ2-7,-
CASSGTASSYEQYF,TGTGCCAGCAGCGGGACCGCGAGCTCCTACGAGCAGTACTTC,TRBV9,-,14,TRBJ2-7,once
CASSLTSGDGYTF,TGTGCCAGCAGCCTAACGTCGGGCGATGGCTACACCTTC,TRBV5-5,-,13,TRBJ1-2,-
CASSRLGGRQETQYF,TGTGCCAGCAGTCGATTGGGAGGCCGACAAGAGACCCAGTACTTC,TRBV28,-,15,TRBJ2-5,-
CASSQVSGNNNYEQYF,TGTGCCAGCAGCCAAGTTAGCGGGAATAATAACTACGAGCAGTACTTC,TRBV4-2,TRBD2,16,TRBJ2-7,once
CASSEYMGPGELFF,TGTGCCAGCAGTGAATATATGGGGCCCGGGGAGCTGTTTTTT,TRBV25-1,-,14,TRBJ2-2,-
CASNPGVGETQYF,TGTGCCAGCAACCCTGGAGTTGGTGAGACCCAGTACTTC,TRBV5-8,-,13,TRBJ2-5,-
CASSLATSGSGWETQYF,TGTGCCAGCAGCTTGGCGACTAGCGGGAGCGGGTGGGAGACCCAGTACTTC,TRBV5-4,TRBD2,17,TRBJ2-5,-
CASSTGSLGIQYF,TGTGCCAGCAGTACCGGTAGTTTAGGCATTCAGTACTTC,TRBV28,-,13,TRBJ2-4,-
CASSKLGQGYEQYF,TGTGCCAGCAGTAAATTGGGACAGGGCTACGAGCAGTACTTC,TRBV27,TRBD1,14,TRBJ2-7,-
CASSVFSGRTTDTQYF,TGTGCCAGCAGCGTTTTTAGCGGGAGGACTACGGATACGCAGTATTTT,TRBV9,TRBD2,16,TRBJ2-3,-
CASSGTGTGETQYF,TGTGCCAGCAGTGGGACAGGGACCGGAGAGACCCAGTACTTC,TRBV2,TRBD1,14,TRBJ2-5,-
CASSLEGLDYGYTF,TGCGCCAGCAGCTTGGAGGGATTGGACTATGGCTACACCTTC,TRBV5-1,-,14,TRBJ1-2,-
CASIHRVLTDTQYF,TGTGCCAGCATCCACCGGGTCCTAACAGATACGCAGTATTTT,TRBV5-5,-,14,TRBJ2-3,-
CASSLFYGGNEKLFF,TGTGCCAGCAGTCTGTTTTATGGGGGGAATGAAAAACTGTTTTTT,TRBV6-5,-,15,TRBJ1-4,-
CASSEEGDQPQHF,TGTGCCAGCTCAGAGGAAGGGGATCAGCCCCAGCATTTT,TRBV18,-,13,TRBJ1-5,-
CASSPPAETQYF,TGTGCCAGCTCACCACCAGCAGAGACCCAGTACTTC,TRBV18,-,12,TRBJ2-5,few
CASTEQYF,TGCGCCAGCACCGAGCAGTACTTC,TRBV4-3,-,8,TRBJ2-7,-
CASSVACGPDTDTQYF,TGTGCCAGCAGCGTAGCTTGCGGGCCCGACACAGATACGCAGTATTTT,TRBV9,-,16,TRBJ2-3,-
CASSQEWLKAFRREKLFF,TGTGCCAGCAGCCAAGAGTGGTTGAAGGCCTTCCGGAGGGAAAAACTGTTTTTT,TRBV4-2,-,18,TRBJ1-4,-
CASSIGQGVGTGELFF,TGTGCCAGCAGCATCGGACAGGGGGTCGGAACCGGGGAGCTGTTTTTT,TRBV9,TRBD1,16,TRBJ2-2,-
CASSQEGYGYTF,TGTGCCAGCAGTCAGGAGGGCTATGGCTACACCTTC,TRBV6-6,-,12,TRBJ1-2,-
CASSGLPGNEQYF,TGTGCCAGCAGCGGACTTCCGGGGAACGAGCAGTACTTC,TRBV9,-,13,TRBJ2-7,-
CASSARRDRGSYGYTF,TGTGCCAGCTCAGCTCGTAGGGACAGGGGATCCTATGGCTACACCTTC,TRBV18,TRBD1,16,TRBJ1-2,-
CASSLRLAGSYNEQFF,TGTGCCAGCAGCTTAAGACTAGCGGGTTCTTACAATGAGCAGTTCTTC,TRBV7-2,TRBD2,16,TRBJ2-1,-
CATTSRPRGGEQFF,TGTGCCACCACCTCTCGACCCCGCGGGGGTGAGCAGTTCTTC,TRBV15,TRBD2,14,TRBJ2-1,once
CAWSVIAAYEQYF,TGTGCCTGGAGCGTTATAGCGGCCTACGAGCAGTACTTC,TRBV30,-,13,TRBJ2-7,-
CAWSAVTLGGYTF,TGTGCCTGGAGTGCGGTCACCTTGGGTGGCTACACCTTC,TRBV30,-,13,TRBJ1-2,-
CASSPGLAGVTGELFF,TGTGCCAGCAGCCCGGGACTAGCGGGAGTTACCGGGGAGCTGTTTTTT,TRBV7-9,TRBD2,16,TRBJ2-2,-
CASRPVAGEGREQYF,TGTGCCAGCAGACCCGTGGCGGGAGAAGGTAGGGAGCAGTACTTC,TRBV7-8,TRBD2,15,TRBJ2-7,-
CASSSSGRYNEQYF,TGCGCCAGCAGCTCTAGCGGGAGGTACAACGAGCAGTACTTC,TRBV5-1,TRBD2,14,TRBJ2-7,-